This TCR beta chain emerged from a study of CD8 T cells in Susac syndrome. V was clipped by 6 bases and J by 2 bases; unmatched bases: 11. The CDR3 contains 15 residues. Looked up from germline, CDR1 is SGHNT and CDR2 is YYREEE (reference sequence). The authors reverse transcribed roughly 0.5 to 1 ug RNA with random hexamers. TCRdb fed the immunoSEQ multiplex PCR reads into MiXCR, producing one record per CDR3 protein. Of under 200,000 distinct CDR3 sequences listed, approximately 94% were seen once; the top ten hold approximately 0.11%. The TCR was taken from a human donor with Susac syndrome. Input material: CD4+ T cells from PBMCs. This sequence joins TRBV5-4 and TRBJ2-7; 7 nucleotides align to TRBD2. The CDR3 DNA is TGTGCCAGCACCCTCCGTTTGGGGACTACCTACGAGCAGTACTTC. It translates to CASTLRLGTTYEQYF.